Reported below is one T cell receptor beta chain. The specificity of this receptor is unknown. No much larger clone exists at a distance of one base, and base qualities are not known. This sample was taken from a study of T cell changes during pregnancy in multiple sclerosis (dated by TCRdb to 2018 to 2020). Background for the entire study: The study looked at changes in the T cell repertoire across pregnancy in women with multiple sclerosis.

From a lookup of the germline V gene, CDR1 and CDR2 are SGHTA and FQGNSA. Here V drops 5 bases and J drops 5 bases, and the junction holds 6 bases not matched to any gene. Including cysteine and phenylalanine, the CDR3 has 15 amino acids. Only the CDR3 portion is preserved as DNA: 45 bases, with reading frame beginning at the first base. Library construction relied on the immunoSEQ multiplex PCR assay. The clones in this table, taken by TCRdb from immuneACCESS, are in-frame only. Not every clone is retained; where verified, under half of the shortfall comes from an unresolved V gene, and the cause of the rest is unknown. The sample contains some 68,000 clones, about 91% of them found a single time. The ten largest clonotypes hold 1.3% of the sample.

This receptor was taken from a female donor in good health, enrolled as a control in a pregnancy study. The input for sequencing was peripheral blood, taken in the second trimester of pregnancy. The V gene is TRBV7-2 and the J gene is TRBJ2-2; 9 bases in between match TRBD1. The CDR3 loop reads CASSATGGRTGELFF. The bases are TGTGCCAGCAGCGCCACAGGGGGCAGGACCGGGGAGCTGTTTTTT. The full variable domain, with segments outside the CDR3 supplied by the reference TRBV7-2 and TRBJ2-2 proteins, appears as GAGVSQSPSNKVTEKGKDVELRCDPISGHTALYWYRQSLGQGLEFLIYFQGNSAPDKSGLPSDRFSAERTGGSVSTLTIQRTQQEDSAVYLCASSATGGRTGELFFGEGSRLTVL.